These T cell receptor beta chains were read from a single sample in a study of vaccination effects on CD4 cells after COVID-19. No antigen has been identified for these receptors. Profiled with immunoSEQ multiplex PCR; TCRdb holds only in-frame clones, not every one. The sample has tens of thousands of clones; about 80% are singletons. The sample in question was CD4+ T cells from PBMCs cultured with HCoV-229E spike peptides, obtained after COVID-19 vaccination. The receptors stem from a human donor who received a COVID-19 vaccine. Each CDR3 is given with its conserved first and last residue. A D gene is named only where the DNA matches it firmly. Clone sizes are given selectively: once, few, many, or a class where the clone is expanded.

j_call d_call v_call clone_size cdr3_aa cdr3_nt
TRBJ2-5 TRBD2 TRBV19 - CASSISSGTQETQYF TGTGCCAGTAGTATCTCGAGCGGGACTCAAGAGACCCAGTACTTC
TRBJ2-5 TRBD1 TRBV19 - CASGQGTGGQETQYF TGTGCCAGTGGACAGGGGACAGGGGGCCAAGAGACCCAGTACTTC
TRBJ1-2 - TRBV18 - CASSPGGTNYGYTF TGTGCCAGCTCACCGGGAGGGACAAACTATGGCTACACCTTC
TRBJ1-1 - TRBV28 - CASSRTGNTEAFF TGTGCCAGCAGTCGGACGGGAAACACTGAAGCTTTCTTT
TRBJ2-1 - TRBV6-5 once CASKERVWGYNEQFF TGTGCCAGCAAGGAACGAGTTTGGGGCTACAATGAGCAGTTCTTC
TRBJ2-2 - TRBV30 - CAWSPQRDGELFF TGTGCCTGGAGTCCCCAACGGGACGGGGAGCTGTTTTTT
TRBJ1-6 TRBD1 TRBV5-4 few CASSSPGTGNSPLHF TGTGCCAGCAGCTCTCCCGGGACAGGGAATTCACCCCTCCACTTT
TRBJ2-1 - TRBV7-3 - CASSQSGANNEQFF TGTGCCAGCAGCCAATCAGGGGCTAACAATGAGCAGTTCTTC
TRBJ1-6 - TRBV11-2 few CASSPGNSPLHF TGTGCCAGCAGCCCGGGGAATTCACCCCTCCACTTT
TRBJ1-1 - TRBV14 - CASSKLASGTEAFF TGTGCCAGCAGCAAACTGGCGTCCGGCACTGAAGCTTTCTTT
TRBJ2-2 TRBD2 TRBV11-2 - CASSDPRGYTGELFF TGTGCCAGCAGCGATCCGCGGGGGTACACCGGGGAGCTGTTTTTT
TRBJ2-3 - TRBV3-1/TRBV3-2 - CASSLVGVDTDTQYF TGTGCCAGCAGCCTCGTCGGGGTCGACACAGATACGCAGTATTTT
TRBJ2-3 TRBD1 TRBV5-1 - CASSRTGGTGTDTQYF TGCGCCAGCAGCCGGACAGGGGGCACGGGCACAGATACGCAGTATTTT
TRBJ1-3 - TRBV18 - CASSPTQAFNTPSSGNTIYF TGTGCCAGCTCACCGACACAGGCCTTCAACACCCCGAGCTCTGGAAACACCATATATTTT
TRBJ2-3 - TRBV5-1 - CASSLYPGSLSTDTQYF TGCGCCAGCAGCTTGTATCCAGGGAGCCTATCTACAGATACGCAGTATTTT
TRBJ1-3 - TRBV9 - CASSLAGGNLGNTIYF TGTGCCAGCAGCTTGGCTGGGGGGAACTTGGGAAACACCATATATTTT
TRBJ1-2 - TRBV3-1/TRBV3-2 - CASSQGQSYGYTF TGTGCCAGCAGCCAAGGACAGAGCTATGGCTACACCTTC
TRBJ2-3 TRBD1 TRBV2 - CASSAYGTGNADTQYF TGTGCCAGCAGTGCATACGGGACAGGGAACGCAGATACGCAGTATTTT
TRBJ2-2 TRBD2 TRBV2 few CASEGLATGELFF TGTGCCAGCGAGGGACTAGCGACCGGGGAGCTGTTTTTT
TRBJ1-2 TRBD1 TRBV12-3/TRBV12-4 - CASRKTGGDGYTF TGTGCCAGCAGAAAGACAGGGGGGGATGGCTACACCTTC
TRBJ1-1 - TRBV7-3 - CASSWGGNTEAFF TGTGCCAGCAGCTGGGGGGGGAACACTGAAGCTTTCTTT
TRBJ1-2 - TRBV24-1 few CATSDTSNYGYTF TGTGCCACCAGTGATACAAGTAACTATGGCTACACCTTC
TRBJ2-1 TRBD1 TRBV7-2 few CASSLTGSEQFF TGTGCCAGCAGCTTGACAGGGAGTGAGCAGTTCTTC
TRBJ1-1 - TRBV18 once CASTTGGFGTEAFF TGTGCCAGCACCACGGGGGGTTTTGGCACTGAAGCTTTCTTT
TRBJ1-1 TRBD1 TRBV2 once CASSDQGAMNTEAFF TGTGCCAGCAGTGATCAGGGGGCAATGAACACTGAAGCTTTCTTT
TRBJ1-5 - TRBV28 - CASIQGGNQPQHF TGTGCCAGCATCCAGGGTGGCAATCAGCCCCAGCATTTT
TRBJ1-1 TRBD1 TRBV5-4 - CASRPRGRGNTEAFF TGTGCCAGCAGGCCCAGGGGGCGAGGGAACACTGAAGCTTTCTTT
TRBJ2-5 - TRBV20-1 - CSASGAQETQYF TGCAGTGCTAGTGGTGCCCAAGAGACCCAGTACTTC
TRBJ2-1 TRBD1 TRBV29-1 - CSVRRDSEGEQFF TGCAGCGTGCGTCGGGACAGTGAGGGGGAGCAGTTCTTC
TRBJ1-5 TRBD1 TRBV5-8 - CASSFGQGENQPQHF TGTGCCAGCAGCTTTGGACAGGGGGAGAATCAGCCCCAGCATTTT
TRBJ2-1 TRBD2 TRBV19 - CASSTVYGGGSNEQFF TGTGCCAGTAGTACCGTCTATGGGGGGGGTAGCAATGAGCAGTTCTTC
TRBJ2-1 - TRBV5-8 - CASPASHFGVKSYNEQFF TGTGCCAGCCCAGCTTCTCATTTCGGGGTAAAATCCTACAATGAGCAATTCTTC
TRBJ2-4 TRBD2 TRBV18 - CASSPDRGRNIQYF TGTGCCAGCTCACCCGATCGCGGGAGAAACATTCAGTACTTC
TRBJ2-3 - TRBV29-1 few CSVEGLNSRSTDTQYF TGCAGCGTTGAGGGTTTGAACAGTCGATCCACAGATACGCAGTATTTT
TRBJ1-1 - TRBV5-1 - CASSLDMFMNTEAFF TGCGCCAGCAGCTTGGACATGTTCATGAACACTGAAGCTTTCTTT
TRBJ1-1 - TRBV2 - CASLLGPEAFF TGTGCCAGCTTATTAGGACCTGAAGCTTTCTTT
TRBJ2-3 - TRBV19 once CATRTQTSTDTQYF TGTGCCACCCGAACACAGACCTCCACAGATACGCAGTATTTT
TRBJ1-6 - TRBV19 few CASSMSRRGEPLHF TGTGCCAGTAGTATGTCACGGCGGGGAGAACCCCTCCACTTT
TRBJ2-2 - TRBV19 - CASTRSEGHPGTGELFF TGTGCCAGTACCCGCTCCGAGGGACACCCAGGCACCGGGGAGCTGTTTTTT
TRBJ1-1 TRBD1 TRBV28 few CASSDRATEAFF TGTGCCAGCAGCGACAGGGCCACTGAAGCTTTCTTT
TRBJ2-5 TRBD2 TRBV19 once CASSRVAGGSQETQYF TGTGCCAGTAGTCGAGTAGCGGGGGGTTCACAAGAGACCCAGTACTTC
TRBJ2-5 - TRBV11-2 - CASSPATDQETQYF TGTGCCAGCAGTCCTGCTACCGATCAAGAGACCCAGTACTTC
TRBJ2-1 - TRBV2 - CAGMTQIYNEQFF TGTGCCGGGATGACACAAATCTACAATGAGCAGTTCTTC
TRBJ1-6 TRBD1 TRBV7-8 - CASGFHPGQSSYNSPLHF TGTGCCAGCGGGTTCCATCCGGGACAGAGCTCCTATAATTCACCCCTCCACTTT